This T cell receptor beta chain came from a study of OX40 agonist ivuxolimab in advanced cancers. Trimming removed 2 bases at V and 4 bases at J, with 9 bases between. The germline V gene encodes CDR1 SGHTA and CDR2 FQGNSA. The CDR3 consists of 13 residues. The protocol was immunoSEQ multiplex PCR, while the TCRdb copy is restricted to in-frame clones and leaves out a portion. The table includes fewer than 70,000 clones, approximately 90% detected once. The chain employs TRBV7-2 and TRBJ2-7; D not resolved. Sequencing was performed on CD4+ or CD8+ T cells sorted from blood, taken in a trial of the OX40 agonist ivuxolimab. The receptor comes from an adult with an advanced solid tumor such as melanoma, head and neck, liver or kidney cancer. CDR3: CASSLFRSYEQYF. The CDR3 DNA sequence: TGTGCCAGCAGCTTATTTAGGAGTTACGAGCAGTACTTC.